This T cell receptor beta chain was captured by sequencing in a study of cytomegalovirus exposure and HLA in healthy donors. Study conclusions and caveats: The study put some 150 TCR beta chains on its list as cytomegalovirus-associated.

Concerning this clone: Its antigen remains unknown.

Primers: 60 Vbeta forward and 13 Jbeta reverse. Sequenced by immunoSEQ multiplex PCR; TCRdb stores in-frame clones only, minus some. Of over 120,000 clones in the sample, around 80% were seen once. The clonotype was recovered from a female donor in good health and CMV-seronegative. The specimen was PBMCs.

The CDR3 is CSVVPSGRAKDTQYF. The CDR3 DNA reads as TGCAGCGTTGTCCCTAGCGGGAGGGCCAAAGATACGCAGTATTTT. This chain links TRBV29-1 with TRBJ2-3; 12 bases are shared with TRBD2. CDR3 length: 15 residues. Trimming took 4 bases from V and 5 from J; bases not matched to a gene: 7. Germline CDR1 is SQVTM and CDR2 is ANQGSEA.